The 30 T cell receptor beta chains below come from one sample, sequenced in a study of PD-L1 blockade in urothelial cancer (dated 2017 in TCRdb). The library was prepared using the immunoSEQ multiplex PCR assay. Not all clones reach the TCRdb copy of this immuneACCESS table, which keeps in-frame sequences only. Checked studies attribute under half of the gap to unresolved V genes and leave the rest unexplained. Present in this sample are over 150 clones, 31% of which were seen just once. The top ten clones comprise 16% of the sample. The sample's time point label, in plain terms: pretreatment tumor sample. The input for sequencing was tumor tissue, taken before atezolizumab (anti-PD-L1) treatment. The receptors here all came from a man in his 70s with urothelial cancer.

This clone was counted only a few times. The V call is TRBV28, the J call TRBJ2-1; TRBD1 might be the D (5 bases). This CDR3 comprises 12 residues. From germline, CDR1 is MDHEN and CDR2 SYDVKM. V dropped 7 bases and J dropped 9 bases, with 13 bases sitting between them. The CDR3 sequence is CASTGQGSEQFF. In DNA, the CDR3 is TGTGCCAGCACTGGCCAGGGCAGTGAGCAGTTCTTC. The variable domain in full, completed from reference TRBV28 and TRBJ2-1, reads DVKVTQSSRYLVKRTGEKVFLECVQDMDHENMFWYRQDPGLGLRLIYFSYDVKMKEKGDIPEGYSVSREKKERFSLILESASTNQTSMYLCASTGQGSEQFFGPGTRLTVL.

This clone has more than one count but fewer than ten. The rearrangement links TRBV6-8 to TRBJ1-5, with 11 bases aligning to TRBD1. The CDR3 totals 17 residues. CDR1 is MNHGY and CDR2 is SAAAGT in the germline V gene. Unmatched junction bases numbered 5, after V lost 4 bases and J lost 0 bases. CDR3 DNA sequence: TGTGCCAGCAGTTTTCCGGGACAGGGGGTTAGCAATCAGCCCCAGCATTTT. Protein: CASSFPGQGVSNQPQHF.

This clone is large in the sample. CDR3 amino acids: CASSLPDRMNTEAFF. CDR3 DNA: TGTGCCAGCAGCTTACCCGACAGAATGAACACTGAAGCTTTCTTT. This rearrangement joins TRBV11-3 to TRBJ1-1, with D maybe TRBD1 (5 bases). Trimming left V 2 bases short and J 0 bases short, with 10 bases between. The CDR3 consists of 15 residues. The germline CDR1 and CDR2 sequences are SGHNT and YENEEA.

This clone rates as large. The rearrangement joins TRBV11-3 to TRBJ1-1; TRBD1 is a possible D gene (6 bases). V lost 1 base and J lost 4, with 10 bases in between. The CDR3 totals 14 residues. Germline V gene lookup returns CDR1 SGHNT and CDR2 YENEEA. The CDR3, as DNA: TGTGCCAGCAGCTTAGTGGTAGGGGGCACTGAAGCTTTCTTT. As protein: CASSLVVGGTEAFF. The complete variable domain, with remaining parts taken from reference TRBV11-3 and TRBJ1-1, reads EAGVVQSPRYKIIEKKQPVAFWCNPISGHNTLYWYLQNLGQGPELLIRYENEEAVDDSQLPKDRFSAERLKGVDSTLKIQPAELGDSAVYLCASSLVVGGTEAFFGQGTRLTVV.

This clone was observed a few times. V gene TRBV6-8 combines with J gene TRBJ2-5; D may be TRBD1 (5 bases). This CDR3 region has 15 residues. Germline V gene sequence: CDR1 MNHGY, CDR2 SAAAGT. The V end lost 5 bases, the J end lost 4 bases, and 17 bases lay between the germline ends. The CDR3 nucleotides are TGTGCCAGCAGTGCGACAGCCGGGCAAACAGAGACCCAGTACTTC. It translates to CASSATAGQTETQYF.

This clone occurred a few times. The chain has TRBV27 and TRBJ2-3; 9 bases match TRBD1. The V and J ends lost 5 bases and 7 bases, in that order; junction bases with no gene match: 4. The CDR3 spans 13 residues. Germline CDR1 is MNHEY and CDR2 is SMNVEV (reference sequence). CDR3 bases: TGTGCCAGCAGTCACGGGACAGGGAATACGCAGTATTTT. This codes for CASSHGTGNTQYF.

This chain uses TRBV12-5 with TRBJ2-2; D possibly matches TRBD1 or TRBD2 (5 bases each). Germline V gene lookup returns CDR1 LGHNT and CDR2 FRNRAP. This CDR3 region has 15 residues. The CDR3 nucleotides read TGTGCCAGCACTCCCTCCGGGACGGGTACCGGGGAGCTGTTTTTT. Protein: CASTPSGTGTGELFF.

Judged by abundance, this clone is hyperexpanded. This chain links TRBV9 with TRBJ2-1, with 7 bases matching TRBD1. V trimming: 4 bases; J trimming: 0 bases; junction bases outside the gene matches: 4. The CDR3 is made up of 15 amino acids. Germline V gene lookup returns CDR1 SGDLS and CDR2 YYNGEE. In DNA, the CDR3 is TGTGCCAGCAGCCTTAGGGACAGCTCCTACAATGAGCAGTTCTTC. This codes for CASSLRDSSYNEQFF. Filled out from reference TRBV9 and TRBJ2-1, the complete variable domain reads DSGVTQTPKHLITATGQRVTLRCSPRSGDLSVYWYQQSLDQGLQFLIQYYNGEERAKGNILERFSAQQFPDLHSELNLSSLELGDSALYFCASSLRDSSYNEQFFGPGTRLTVL.

This clone was picked up a small number of times. The gene calls are TRBV11-3 and TRBJ2-1; 10 nucleotides align to TRBD1. CDR3 length equals 16 residues. Germline V lookup: CDR1 SGHNT, CDR2 YENEEA. Trimming took 5 bases from V and 6 from J; bases not matched to a gene: 10. Written as DNA, the CDR3 is TGTGCCAGCAGCCACTCAACCGGGACAGGGGTCAATGAGCAGTTCTTC. It translates to CASSHSTGTGVNEQFF.

The chain couples TRBV30 to TRBJ1-2; 7 bases align to TRBD1. The ends lost 1 base at V and 3 bases at J; junction bases unmatched: 17. From germline, CDR1 is GTSNPN and CDR2 SVGIG (reference sequence). CDR3 length: 18 residues. In nucleotides, the CDR3 is TGTGCCTGGAGTGAAGGGGGCCCCAGGTTATTTGGTTACTATGGCTACACCTTC. Translating it yields CAWSEGGPRLFGYYGYTF. The full variable domain, its missing parts supplied by reference TRBV30 and TRBJ1-2, is SQTIHQWPATLVQPVGSPLSLECTVEGTSNPNLYWYRQAAGRGLQLLFYSVGIGQISSEVPQNLSASRPQDRQFILSSKKLLLSDSGFYLCAWSEGGPRLFGYYGYTFGSGTRLTVV.

This rearrangement joins TRBV19 to TRBJ2-7, with a weak D call TRBD1 (5 bases). V was shortened by 7 bases and J by 4 bases, with 14 bases between the two germline ends. Germline V gives CDR1 LNHDA, CDR2 SQIVND (reference sequence). The CDR3 covers 13 residues. The CDR3: CASKGRSGYEQYF. The CDR3, as DNA: TGTGCCAGTAAGGGCCGCTCAGGGTACGAGCAGTACTTC.

Relative to its sample, this clone is large. V is TRBV11-3 and J is TRBJ1-1; no firm D call. Germline loops: CDR1 SGHNT, CDR2 YENEEA. The CDR3 runs 15 residues. V gave up 5 bases and J gave up 0 bases, with 13 bases separating them. CDR3 protein: CASSPPGRLNTEAFF. DNA for the CDR3: TGTGCCAGCAGCCCCCCAGGACGATTGAACACTGAAGCTTTCTTT.

The V gene is TRBV18, the J gene TRBJ2-5; the D is unclear. The length of the CDR3 is 13 residues. The germline CDR1 and CDR2 sequences are KGHSH and LQKENI. Trimming cost V 2 bases and J 2 bases, with 6 bases left between them. The CDR3 here is CASSPEQQETQYF. Here the CDR3 DNA reads TGTGCCAGCTCACCAGAACAGCAAGAGACCCAGTACTTC.

This clone was counted only a few times. This rearrangement joins TRBV11-3 to TRBJ2-1; TRBD1 is a possible D gene (6 bases). Germline V lookup: CDR1 SGHNT, CDR2 YENEEA. CDR3 length: 15 residues. V lost 5 bases, J lost 4 bases, and 15 bases lay in between. DNA for the CDR3: TGTGCCAGCAGCCTATCAAGGGGGTTGTACAATGAGCAGTTCTTC. Translated, it gives CASSLSRGLYNEQFF.

In this sample, this clone turned up a few times. The chain couples TRBV19 to TRBJ1-1; D is undetermined. The CDR3 contains 13 residues. Trimming pared 4 bases from V and 4 bases from J, leaving 10 bases between. Germline CDR1 LNHDA, CDR2 SQIVND (reference sequence). This CDR3 is CASSTATFTEAFF. The DNA of the CDR3 is TGTGCCAGTAGTACCGCGACGTTCACTGAAGCTTTCTTT. Full variable domain (missing parts from reference TRBV19 and TRBJ1-1): DGGITQSPKYLFRKEGQNVTLSCEQNLNHDAMYWYRQDPGQGLRLIYYSQIVNDFQKGDIAEGYSVSREKKESFPLTVTSAQKNPTAFYLCASSTATFTEAFFGQGTRLTVV.

This clone was detected a few times. The chain joins TRBV30 to TRBJ2-1, with 11 positions matching TRBD2. This CDR3 contains 18 residues. CDR1 and CDR2 (germline): GTSNPN, SVGIG (reference sequence). V gave up 0 bases and J gave up 4 bases; unmatched junction bases: 11. Here the CDR3 DNA reads TGTGCCTGGAGTGTAACCGGGACTAGCGGACTTTTATACAATGAGCAGTTCTTC. It is translated as CAWSVTGTSGLLYNEQFF.

The chain employs TRBV28 and TRBJ1-2; no clear D gene. Germline-derived CDR1 and CDR2 are MDHEN and SYDVKM. CDR3 size: 13 residues. V was pared by 10 bases and J by 6 bases, with 18 bases between. The CDR3 loop reads CATDGSKAHGYTF. CDR3 sequence (DNA): TGTGCCACCGACGGATCTAAGGCTCATGGCTACACCTTC.

The chain uses TRBV28 and TRBJ2-2; 9 bases align to TRBD1. Germline values: CDR1 MDHEN, CDR2 SYDVKM. The V and J ends lost 6 bases and 4 bases, in that order; junction bases with no gene match: 12. The CDR3 runs to 17 residues. The CDR3 region has the DNA TGTGCCAGCAGGGCTCGAACAGGGGGCAGAGCCACCGGGGAGCTGTTTTTT. Encoded protein: CASRARTGGRATGELFF.

This clone was counted between two and nine times. J is TRBJ1-3 and V is TRBV29-1, with 10 bases identical to TRBD1. This CDR3 is 14 amino acids long. V lost 6 bases, J lost 7 bases, and 9 bases stayed unmatched. Per the germline V gene, CDR1 is SQVTM and CDR2 is ANQGSEA. CDR3 DNA: TGCAGCGTGGGATCCGGGACAGGGGTCAACACCATATATTTT. Its translation is CSVGSGTGVNTIYF. The variable domain in full, with the rest retrieved from reference TRBV29-1 and TRBJ1-3, is SAVISQKPSRDICQRGTSLTIQCQVDSQVTMMFWYRQQPGQSLTLIATANQGSEATYESGFVIDKFPISRPNLTFSTLTVSNMSPEDSSIYLCSVGSGTGVNTIYFGEGSWLTVV.

Judged by abundance, this clone is large. The V and J genes are TRBV11-3 and TRBJ1-3; TRBD1 matches 8 bases. With 5 bases clipped from V and 2 bases from J, the junction kept 17 bases outside the gene matches. Germline loops: CDR1 SGHNT, CDR2 YENEEA. The CDR3 has 19 residues. The CDR3 region is CASSQQGGGQVKPGNTIYF. The CDR3 region has the DNA TGTGCCAGCAGCCAACAGGGGGGGGGACAGGTAAAGCCTGGAAACACCATATATTTT.

The chain carries TRBV28 and TRBJ2-6; possible D gene TRBD2, 5 bases. CDR3 length equals 17 residues. Germline assignment: CDR1 MDHEN and CDR2 SYDVKM. The ends were cut back, 3 bases at V and 2 bases at J, with 14 bases in the middle. CDR3 region: CASSFGNSGTGANVLTF. The CDR3 bases are TGTGCCAGCAGTTTTGGGAATTCGGGAACTGGGGCCAACGTCCTGACTTTC.

The chain joins TRBV19 to TRBJ2-6; D may be TRBD1 or TRBD2 (5 bases each). Germline lookup yields CDR1 LNHDA and CDR2 SQIVND (reference sequence). The CDR3 consists of 16 residues. Trimming removed 3 bases from V and 1 base from J, with 10 bases in between. This chain's CDR3 is CASSMWGWSGANVLTF. CDR3 bases: TGTGCCAGTAGTATGTGGGGGTGGTCTGGGGCCAACGTCCTGACTTTC.

This chain connects TRBV29-1 to TRBJ2-3; perhaps D is TRBD1 or TRBD2 (5 bases each). V was clipped by 4 bases and J by 2 bases, with 7 bases between them. The CDR3 is 12 residues long. Germline lookup yields CDR1 SQVTM and CDR2 ANQGSEA. The CDR3 loop is CSVGGYTDTQYF. The CDR3 nucleotides read TGCAGCGTTGGGGGGTACACAGATACGCAGTATTTT.

This clone was seen more than once but under ten times. The genes are TRBV30 and TRBJ1-1, with D perhaps TRBD1 (6 bases). The CDR3 totals 13 residues. In germline, CDR1 is GTSNPN, CDR2 SVGIG (reference sequence). Trimming pared 4 bases from V and 5 bases from J, leaving 14 bases between. As DNA, the CDR3 is TGTGCCTGGACATCGCAAGGGGGGACTGAAGCTTTCTTT. Protein: CAWTSQGGTEAFF.

This clone ranks as large. V and J are TRBV11-3 and TRBJ1-3, with 7 bases aligning to TRBD1. The V and J ends lost 1 base and 0 bases, in that order; junction bases with no gene match: 3. Germline V CDR1 and CDR2: SGHNT, YENEEA. The CDR3 consists of 16 residues. CDR3 residues: CASSLVGTASGNTIYF. In nucleotides, the CDR3 is TGTGCCAGCAGCTTAGTAGGGACAGCCTCTGGAAACACCATATATTTT.

This clone was counted only a few times. The CDR3 DNA is TGCGCCAGCAGCCAAGATGGACACGGACAGTCGCGGCGGGAGACCCAGTACTTC. Translated, it gives CASSQDGHGQSRRETQYF. The chain combines TRBV4-1 with TRBJ2-5; D is perhaps TRBD1 (6 bases). Between the trimmed V and J ends, which lost 0 bases and 5 bases, there was a span of 22 bases. CDR1 is MGHRA and CDR2 is YSYEKL in the germline V gene. The CDR3 loop spans 18 amino acids.

This clone was detected only a few times. This chain uses TRBV6-8 with TRBJ1-1; tentative D call: TRBD1 (5 bases). Per the germline V gene, CDR1 is MNHGY and CDR2 is SAAAGT. The CDR3 runs to 16 residues. The ends were cut back, 6 bases at V and 4 bases at J, with 21 bases in the middle. CDR3 sequence reads: CASSGGGGVESTEAFF. The CDR3 nucleotides are TGTGCCAGCAGCGGTGGAGGAGGGGTTGAGTCCACTGAAGCTTTCTTT.

The chain combines TRBV19 with TRBJ1-2, with 9 positions matching TRBD1. This CDR3 contains 15 residues. From germline, CDR1 is LNHDA and CDR2 SQIVND (reference sequence). With 10 bases clipped from V and 6 bases from J, the junction kept 15 bases outside the gene matches. CDR3 nucleotides: TGTGCCATCAGGGGCTCACGGGACAGGGCTCATGGCTACACCTTC. This sequence encodes CAIRGSRDRAHGYTF.

There are a few counts of this clone. The CDR3 coding sequence is TGTGCCATCAGTGAGTCGGCCTACGAGCAGTACTTC. Protein sequence: CAISESAYEQYF. The chain couples TRBV10-3 to TRBJ2-7, with D unclear. This CDR3 is built from 12 residues. The V end lost 0 bases, the J end lost 2 bases, and 2 bases lay between the germline ends. From germline, CDR1 is ENHRY and CDR2 SYGVKD.

This rearrangement joins TRBV12-5 to TRBJ1-1; the D gene is possibly TRBD1 (6 bases). This CDR3 spans 16 amino acids. Trimming pared 0 bases from V and 0 bases from J, leaving 11 bases between. Germline lookup yields CDR1 LGHNT and CDR2 FRNRAP. Written as DNA, the CDR3 is TGTGCTAGTGGTTTGGTAGCCCCAGGGGTGAACACTGAAGCTTTCTTT. Encoded protein: CASGLVAPGVNTEAFF. The whole variable domain, filled in from reference TRBV12-5 and TRBJ1-1, reads DARVTQTPRHKVTEMGQEVTMRCQPILGHNTVFWYRQTMMQGLELLAYFRNRAPLDDSGMPKDRFSAEMPDATLATLKIQPSEPRDSAVYFCASGLVAPGVNTEAFFGQGTRLTVV.